Listed here are 3 T cell receptor beta chains from one sample, sequenced in a study of cytomegalovirus exposure and HLA in healthy donors. Amplification used 60 Vbeta primers and 13 Jbeta primers. Profiled with immunoSEQ multiplex PCR; TCRdb holds only in-frame clones, not every one. The repertoire holds fewer than 25,000 clones, with around 77% as singletons. The sequencing sample was made of PBMCs. Receptors originate from a man aged 60-69 years in good health and CMV-seronegative.

This chain uses TRBV20-1 with TRBJ2-7; the D is unclear. The CDR3 is 11 amino acids. CDR1 is DFQATT and CDR2 is SNEGSKA in the germline V gene (reference sequence). Deletions cut 2 bases from V and 6 bases from J, with 8 bases between. The CDR3 DNA follows: TGCAGTGCTAGACTAGTGAGCGAGCAGTACTTC. Its translation: CSARLVSEQYF.

Details on this clone: A read error may account for a junction end that differs from germline. The V and J genes are TRBV27 and TRBJ1-2, with 8 nucleotides matching TRBD1. Germline CDR1 and CDR2: MNHEY and SMNVEV (reference sequence). CDR3 length: 13 residues. CDR3 loop: CASSPTRTGQNPF. The CDR3 bases are TGTGCCAGCAGCCCTACCAGGACAGGGCAGAACCCCTTC.

As DNA, the CDR3 is TGCGCCAGCAGCCAAGATCGGGACGGACAGGGGCGGCCCTACGAGCAGTACTTC. Its translation: CASSQDRDGQGRPYEQYF. The chain uses TRBV4-1 and TRBJ2-7; 9 bases are shared with TRBD1. The ends lost 0 bases at V and 2 bases at J; junction bases unmatched: 11. The CDR3 consists of 18 residues. Germline CDR1 and CDR2: MGHRA and YSYEKL.